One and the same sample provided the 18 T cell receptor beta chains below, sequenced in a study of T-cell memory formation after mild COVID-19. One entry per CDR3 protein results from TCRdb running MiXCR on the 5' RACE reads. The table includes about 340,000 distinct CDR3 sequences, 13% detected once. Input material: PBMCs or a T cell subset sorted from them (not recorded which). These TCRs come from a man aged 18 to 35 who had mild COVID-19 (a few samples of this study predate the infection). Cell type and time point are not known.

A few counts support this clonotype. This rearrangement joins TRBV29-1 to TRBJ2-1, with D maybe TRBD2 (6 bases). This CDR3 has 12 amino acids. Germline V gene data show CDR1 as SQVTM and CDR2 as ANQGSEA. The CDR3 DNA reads TGCAGTGCCACGGAGGGGCACAATGAGCAGTTCTTC. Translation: CSATEGHNEQFF.

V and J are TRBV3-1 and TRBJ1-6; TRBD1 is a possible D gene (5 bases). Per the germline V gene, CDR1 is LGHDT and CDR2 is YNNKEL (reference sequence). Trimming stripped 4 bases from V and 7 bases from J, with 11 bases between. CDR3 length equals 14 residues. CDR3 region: CASSPRDRNSPLHF. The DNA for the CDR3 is TGTGCCAGCAGCCCCAGGGATCGAAATTCACCCCTCCACTTT.

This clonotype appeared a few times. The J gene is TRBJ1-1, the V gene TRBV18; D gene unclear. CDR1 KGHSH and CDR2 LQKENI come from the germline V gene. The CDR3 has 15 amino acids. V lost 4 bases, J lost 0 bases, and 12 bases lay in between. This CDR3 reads CASSQAVQMNTEAFF. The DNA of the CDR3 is TGTGCCAGCTCACAGGCCGTTCAGATGAACACTGAAGCTTTCTTT.

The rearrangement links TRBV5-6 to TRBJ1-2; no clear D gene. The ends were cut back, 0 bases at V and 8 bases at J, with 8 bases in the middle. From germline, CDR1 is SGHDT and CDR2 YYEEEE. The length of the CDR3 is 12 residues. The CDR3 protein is CASSLANFGYTF. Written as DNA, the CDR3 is TGTGCCAGCAGCTTGGCCAATTTCGGCTACACCTTC.

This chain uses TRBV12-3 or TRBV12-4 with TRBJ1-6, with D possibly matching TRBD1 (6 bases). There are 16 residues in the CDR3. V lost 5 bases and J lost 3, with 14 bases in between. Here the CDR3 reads CASSPTGASYNSPLHF. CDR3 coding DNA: TGTGCCAGCAGTCCCACGGGGGCGAGCTATAATTCACCCCTCCACTTT.

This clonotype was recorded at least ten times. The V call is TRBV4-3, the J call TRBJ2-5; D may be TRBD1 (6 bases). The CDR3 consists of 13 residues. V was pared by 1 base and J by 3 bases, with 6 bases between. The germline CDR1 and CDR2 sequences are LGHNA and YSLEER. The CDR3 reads CASSQGTEETQYF. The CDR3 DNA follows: TGCGCCAGCAGCCAAGGGACAGAAGAGACCCAGTACTTC.

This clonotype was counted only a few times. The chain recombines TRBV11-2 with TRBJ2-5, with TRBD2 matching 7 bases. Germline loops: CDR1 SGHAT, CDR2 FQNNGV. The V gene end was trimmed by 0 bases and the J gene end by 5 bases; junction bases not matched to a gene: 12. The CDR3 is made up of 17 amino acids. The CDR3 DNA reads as TGTGCCAGCAGCTTAGATCCGAGCGGGGCGCAGTGGGAGACCCAGTACTTC. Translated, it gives CASSLDPSGAQWETQYF.

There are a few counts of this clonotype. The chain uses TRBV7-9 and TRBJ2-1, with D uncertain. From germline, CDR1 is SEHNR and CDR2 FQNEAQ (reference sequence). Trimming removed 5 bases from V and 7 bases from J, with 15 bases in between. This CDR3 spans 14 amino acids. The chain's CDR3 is CASSPGIGPNEQFF. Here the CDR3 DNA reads TGTGCCAGCAGCCCAGGTATAGGGCCAAATGAGCAGTTCTTC.

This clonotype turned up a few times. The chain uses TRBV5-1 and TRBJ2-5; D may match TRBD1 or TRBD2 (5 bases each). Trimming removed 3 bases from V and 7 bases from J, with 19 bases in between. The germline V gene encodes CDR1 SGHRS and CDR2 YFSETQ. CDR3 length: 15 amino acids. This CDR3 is CASSSAGTQEGTQYF. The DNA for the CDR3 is TGCGCCAGCAGCTCTGCCGGGACCCAAGAGGGGACCCAGTACTTC.

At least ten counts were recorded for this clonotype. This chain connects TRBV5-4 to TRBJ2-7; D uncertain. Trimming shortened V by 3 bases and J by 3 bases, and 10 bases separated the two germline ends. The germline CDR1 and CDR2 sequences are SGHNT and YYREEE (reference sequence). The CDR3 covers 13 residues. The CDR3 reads CASSSEASYEQYV. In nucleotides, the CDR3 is TGTGCCAGCAGCTCTGAGGCTAGCTACGAGCAGTACGTC.

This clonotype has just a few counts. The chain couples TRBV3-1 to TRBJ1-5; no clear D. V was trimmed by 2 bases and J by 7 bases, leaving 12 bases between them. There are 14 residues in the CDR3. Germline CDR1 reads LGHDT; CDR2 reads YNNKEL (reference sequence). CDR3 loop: CASSQWGSAQPQHF. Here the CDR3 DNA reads TGTGCCAGCAGCCAATGGGGTTCGGCGCAGCCCCAGCATTTT.

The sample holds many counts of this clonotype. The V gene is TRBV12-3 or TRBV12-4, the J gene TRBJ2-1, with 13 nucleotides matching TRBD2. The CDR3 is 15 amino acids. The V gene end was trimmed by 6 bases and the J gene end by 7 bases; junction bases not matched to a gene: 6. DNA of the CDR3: TGTGCCAGCAGGCCCACTAGCGGGGGGGCGAATGAGCAGTTCTTC. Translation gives CASRPTSGGANEQFF.

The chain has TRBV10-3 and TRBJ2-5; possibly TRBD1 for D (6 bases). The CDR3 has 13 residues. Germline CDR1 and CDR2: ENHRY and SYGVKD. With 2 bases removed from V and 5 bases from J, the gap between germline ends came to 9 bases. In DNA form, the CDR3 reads TGTGCCATCAGTGAGGGGGGCCTCGAGACCCAGTACTTC. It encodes CAISEGGLETQYF.

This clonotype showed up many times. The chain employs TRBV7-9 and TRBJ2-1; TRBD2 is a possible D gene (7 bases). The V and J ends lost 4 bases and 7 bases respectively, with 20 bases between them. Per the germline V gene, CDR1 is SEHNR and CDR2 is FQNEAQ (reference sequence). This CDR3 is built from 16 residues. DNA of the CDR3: TGTGCCAGCAGCTCGAGGGGGGGCCTCGGAGTTAATGAGCAGTTCTTC. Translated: CASSSRGGLGVNEQFF.

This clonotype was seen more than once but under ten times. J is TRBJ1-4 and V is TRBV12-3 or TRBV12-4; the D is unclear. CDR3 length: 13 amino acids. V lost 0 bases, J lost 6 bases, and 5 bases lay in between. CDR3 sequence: CASSLAEYEKLFF. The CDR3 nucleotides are TGTGCCAGCAGTTTAGCCGAATATGAAAAACTGTTTTTT.

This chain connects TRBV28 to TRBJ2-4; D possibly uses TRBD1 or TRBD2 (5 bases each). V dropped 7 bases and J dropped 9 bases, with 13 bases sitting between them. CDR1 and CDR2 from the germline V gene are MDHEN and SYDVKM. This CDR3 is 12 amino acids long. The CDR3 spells CASMRGQGIQYF. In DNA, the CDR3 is TGTGCCAGCATGAGAGGGCAGGGCATTCAGTACTTC.

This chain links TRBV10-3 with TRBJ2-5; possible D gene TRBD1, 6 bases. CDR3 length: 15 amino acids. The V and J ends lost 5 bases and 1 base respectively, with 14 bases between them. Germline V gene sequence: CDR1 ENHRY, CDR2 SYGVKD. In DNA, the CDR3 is TGTGCCATCAGTCCCTCCACAGGGTTCCAAGAGACCCAGTACTTC. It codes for CAISPSTGFQETQYF.

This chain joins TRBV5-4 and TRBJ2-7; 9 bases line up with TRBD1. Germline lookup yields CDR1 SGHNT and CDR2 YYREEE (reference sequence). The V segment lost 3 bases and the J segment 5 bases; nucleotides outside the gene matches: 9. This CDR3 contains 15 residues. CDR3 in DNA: TGTGCCAGCAGCTCAGACCGGGACAGGGATCACGAGCAGTACTTC. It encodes CASSSDRDRDHEQYF.